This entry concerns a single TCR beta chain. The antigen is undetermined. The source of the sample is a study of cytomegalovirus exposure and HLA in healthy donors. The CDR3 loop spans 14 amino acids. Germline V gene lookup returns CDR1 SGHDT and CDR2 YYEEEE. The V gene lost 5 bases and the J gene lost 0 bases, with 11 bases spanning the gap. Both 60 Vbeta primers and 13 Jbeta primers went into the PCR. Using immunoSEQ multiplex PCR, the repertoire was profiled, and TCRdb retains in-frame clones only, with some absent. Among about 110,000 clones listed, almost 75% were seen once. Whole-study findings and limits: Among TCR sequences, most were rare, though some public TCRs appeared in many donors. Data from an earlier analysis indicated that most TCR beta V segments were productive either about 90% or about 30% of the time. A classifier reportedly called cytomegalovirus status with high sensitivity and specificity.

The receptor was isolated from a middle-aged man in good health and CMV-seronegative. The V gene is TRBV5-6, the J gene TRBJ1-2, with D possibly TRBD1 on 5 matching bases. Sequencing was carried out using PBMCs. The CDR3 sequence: CASRPTASNYGYTF. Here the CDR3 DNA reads TGTGCCAGCAGACCGACAGCTTCTAACTATGGCTACACCTTC.